These 26 T cell receptor beta chains originate from one sample sequenced in a study of blood T cell repertoires in COVID-19. TCRdb's table, derived via immunoSEQ multiplex PCR, lists solely in-frame clones and lacks some. The sample lists 15,000 to 20,000 clones; 70% to 90% were seen once. The sample comprised peripheral blood. These receptors all come from a human donor with active COVID-19. The donor label of this sample is uncertain.

The rearrangement links TRBV7-9 to TRBJ2-7, with 7 bases that match TRBD2. V shed 1 base, J shed 0 bases, and the junction held 3 bases outside the gene matches. The V gene's germline CDR1 is SEHNR and CDR2 FQNEAQ (reference sequence). The CDR3 contains 15 residues. This CDR3 is CASSLGGGSSYEQYF. The CDR3 DNA sequence: TGTGCCAGCAGCTTAGGAGGCGGGAGCTCCTACGAGCAGTACTTC. The variable domain in full, completed from reference TRBV7-9 and TRBJ2-7, reads DTGVSQNPRHKITKRGQNVTFRCDPISEHNRLYWYRQTLGQGPEFLTYFQNEAQLEKSRLLSDRFSAERPKGSFSTLEIQRTEQGDSAMYLCASSLGGGSSYEQYFGPGTRLTVT.

This chain links TRBV7-3 with TRBJ2-3; D unclear. Germline V lookup: CDR1 SGHTA, CDR2 FQGTGA. The CDR3 runs 15 residues. Trimming removed 2 bases from V and 6 bases from J, with 15 bases in between. CDR3: CASSLGSSVVDTQYF. The CDR3 region has the DNA TGTGCCAGCAGCTTAGGTAGCTCAGTCGTGGATACGCAGTATTTT.

The chain has TRBV29-1 and TRBJ1-2; 8 nucleotides agree with TRBD1. The CDR3 is 16 amino acids. The ends lost 4 bases at V and 0 bases at J; junction bases unmatched: 10. Germline lookup yields CDR1 SQVTM and CDR2 ANQGSEA. The CDR3 nucleotides read TGCAGCGTTGGGAGCAGGACAGGGCGGACTAACTATGGCTACACCTTC. Its translation is CSVGSRTGRTNYGYTF.

The chain combines TRBV6-6 with TRBJ2-7, with D possibly matching TRBD1 (5 bases). V lost 0 bases and J lost 7, with 13 bases in between. Germline V gene data show CDR1 as MNHNY and CDR2 as SVGAGI (reference sequence). The CDR3 spans 14 residues. CDR3 residues: CASSYSQGFGEQYF. The CDR3 nucleotides read TGTGCCAGCAGTTACTCCCAGGGTTTCGGGGAGCAGTACTTC.

The chain employs TRBV15 and TRBJ1-6; a weak D match, TRBD1 (5 bases). Trimming cost V 1 base and J 13 bases, with 11 bases left between them. The CDR3 is 13 residues long. Germline loops: CDR1 LNHNV, CDR2 YYDKDF (reference sequence). The CDR3 DNA reads as TGTGCCACCAGCAGAGCCCGACAGTTGCCCCTCCACTTT. Translation gives CATSRARQLPLHF. Drawing the rest from reference TRBV15 and TRBJ1-6, the complete variable domain is DAMVIQNPRYQVTQFGKPVTLSCSQTLNHNVMYWYQQKSSQAPKLLFHYYDKDFNNEADTPDNFQSRRPNTSFCFLDIRSPGLGDTAMYLCATSRARQLPLHFGNGTRLTVT.

This clone was recorded a few times. The rearrangement links TRBV13 to TRBJ1-1, with TRBD1 as a possible D gene (5 bases). Trimming pared 8 bases from V and 1 base from J, leaving 11 bases between. Germline values: CDR1 PRHDT, CDR2 FYEKMQ (reference sequence). The CDR3 length is 13 residues. As DNA, the CDR3 is TGTGCCAGCTCGGGGGAGGAGAACACTGAAGCTTTCTTT. This translates into CASSGEENTEAFF.

This clone was observed once. V usage is TRBV4-3 and J usage is TRBJ1-2, with D perhaps TRBD1 (5 bases). V was trimmed by 0 bases and J by 1 base, leaving 15 bases between them. The CDR3 has 17 amino acids. CDR1 and CDR2 (germline): LGHNA, YSLEER. The CDR3 spells CASSQDVAGVINYGYTF. CDR3 in DNA: TGCGCCAGCAGCCAAGATGTCGCGGGGGTTATTAACTATGGCTACACCTTC.

This clone was counted a single time. The CDR3 sequence: CASSQGASGGPETQYF. The CDR3, as DNA: TGCGCCAGCAGCCAAGGCGCTAGCGGGGGGCCAGAGACCCAGTACTTC. This chain links TRBV4-1 with TRBJ2-5, with TRBD2 matching 11 bases. Per germline, CDR1 MGHRA and CDR2 YSYEKL. The CDR3 is 16 residues long. V lost 1 base, J lost 4 bases, and 5 bases stayed unmatched.

The chain carries TRBV11-2 and TRBJ2-3; TRBD2 might be the D (5 bases). Germline CDR1 reads SGHAT; CDR2 reads FQNNGV. The CDR3 is 17 amino acids. V was cut by 2 bases and J by 3 bases, with 18 bases left in between. The CDR3 loop reads CASSLRASLTRTDTQYF. Here the CDR3 DNA reads TGTGCCAGCAGCTTAAGGGCTAGTCTCACTAGAACAGATACGCAGTATTTT.

The count of this clone is one. The V call is TRBV5-6, the J call TRBJ1-1; a weak D match, TRBD1 (6 bases). This CDR3 is built from 14 residues. The germline gives CDR1 SGHDT, CDR2 YYEEEE. V dropped 4 bases and J dropped 10 bases, with 20 bases sitting between them. The CDR3 reads CASSQRTALVGAFF. The CDR3, as DNA: TGTGCCAGCAGCCAGAGGACAGCCCTGGTTGGAGCTTTCTTT.

A single count supports this clone. This chain links TRBV7-3 with TRBJ2-3, with 10 bases matching TRBD2. J gave up 2 bases and V 2 bases, and 7 bases lay outside the gene matches. The CDR3 runs to 17 residues. Germline CDR1 and CDR2: SGHTA and FQGTGA. In DNA form, the CDR3 reads TGTGCCAGCAGCTTATTCGGCACTAGCGGGGACACAGATACGCAGTATTTT. Encoded protein: CASSLFGTSGDTDTQYF.

The chain recombines TRBV29-1 with TRBJ2-5; 8 bases are shared with TRBD1. The CDR3 contains 12 residues. The germline V gene encodes CDR1 SQVTM and CDR2 ANQGSEA. J lost 6 bases, V lost 7 bases, and 7 bases had no gene match. The CDR3 nucleotides read TGCAGCGAAAGGACAGGGCTCAAGACCCAGTACTTC. Translation gives CSERTGLKTQYF.

The chain is built from TRBV18 and TRBJ1-2; TRBD1 might be the D (6 bases). Between the trimmed V and J ends, which lost 3 bases and 7 bases, there was a span of 30 bases. The CDR3 is 19 amino acids. Germline CDR1 and CDR2: KGHSH and LQKENI. The CDR3 here is CASSPIDIGQSLLFGGYTF. As DNA, the CDR3 is TGTGCCAGCTCACCCATAGATATTGGACAGTCTCTGCTCTTCGGTGGCTACACCTTC.

The chain employs TRBV3-1 (or the pseudogene TRBV3-2) and TRBJ1-2; D call uncertain. In germline, CDR1 is LGHDT, CDR2 YNNKEL (reference sequence). V shed 1 base and J shed 3 bases, with 3 bases lying between them. The CDR3 has 12 amino acids. The CDR3 DNA reads as TGTGCCAGCAGCCAAGTAGACTATGGCTACACCTTC. Translating gives CASSQVDYGYTF.

The chain has TRBV5-1 and TRBJ2-7; 11 positions match TRBD1. Germline V CDR1 and CDR2: SGHRS, YFSETQ. The CDR3 sequence is 14 residues long. V lost 4 bases to trimming and J lost 7 bases; unmatched junction nucleotides: 7. Here the CDR3 DNA reads TGCGCCAGCAGCCAGGGACAGGGGGTTCGGGAGCAGTACTTC. Its translation is CASSQGQGVREQYF.

The chain joins TRBV7-9 to TRBJ1-1, with D possibly TRBD1 on 5 matching bases. The germline V and J ends were trimmed by 5 bases and 5 bases, with 12 bases remaining between them. This CDR3 contains 13 residues. Germline V gene lookup returns CDR1 SEHNR and CDR2 FQNEAQ (reference sequence). CDR3 nucleotides: TGTGCCAGCAGCCCGGGGGGACGGACTGAAGCTTTCTTT. As protein: CASSPGGRTEAFF.

The rearrangement links TRBV19 to TRBJ1-1; D is unclear. CDR1 LNHDA and CDR2 SQIVND come from the germline V gene (reference sequence). Trimming pared 6 bases from V and 3 bases from J, leaving 14 bases between. The CDR3 is 14 residues long. CDR3 nucleotide sequence: TGTGCCAGTAGGGAGGGTTCCAAGTACACTGAAGCTTTCTTT. It is translated as CASREGSKYTEAFF.

In this sample, this clone turned up once. This chain joins TRBV9 and TRBJ1-2; 10 bases match TRBD1. Looked up from germline, CDR1 is SGDLS and CDR2 is YYNGEE. The CDR3 sequence is 15 residues long. J lost 7 bases, V lost 3 bases, and 9 bases had no gene match. CDR3 loop: CASSGGQGTPLGYTF. The CDR3 DNA reads as TGTGCCAGCAGCGGGGGACAGGGGACCCCGCTTGGCTACACCTTC.

This clone is deemed medium-sized (0.01 to 0.1%). Other nucleotide sequences from this sample produce the same CDR3. V and J are TRBV19 and TRBJ1-1; 7 bases map to TRBD1. Germline trimming cut 5 bases from V and 2 bases from J; bases unmatched to any gene: 5. Germline assignment: CDR1 LNHDA and CDR2 SQIVND (reference sequence). The CDR3 loop spans 14 amino acids. The CDR3 nucleotides are TGTGCCAGTAGTCCACAGGGGTTAAACACTGAAGCTTTCTTT. Its translation is CASSPQGLNTEAFF.

The chain recombines TRBV3-1 (or the pseudogene TRBV3-2) with TRBJ2-7; 8 bases map to TRBD2. Germline CDR1 and CDR2: LGHDT and YNNKEL (reference sequence). The ends lost 1 base at V and 2 bases at J; junction bases unmatched: 7. The CDR3 runs 16 residues. In nucleotides, the CDR3 is TGTGCCAGCAGCCAAGCTTCTCGGGGGGGAGCCTACGAGCAGTACTTC. This gives the protein CASSQASRGGAYEQYF.

The CDR3 coding sequence is TGTGCCAGCAGCTTAAGGGCCGCGGGGGCCAGGGTTGGCAATGAGCAGTTCTTC. As protein: CASSLRAAGARVGNEQFF. V usage is TRBV7-2 and J usage is TRBJ2-1; D may be TRBD2 (7 bases). The CDR3 extends over 18 amino acids. The V and J ends lost 2 bases and 6 bases respectively, with 23 bases between them. Germline V gene data show CDR1 as SGHTA and CDR2 as FQGNSA.

This clone was counted once. The chain carries TRBV5-8 and TRBJ1-2; D remains ambiguous. The germline CDR1 and CDR2 sequences are SGHTS and YDEGEE. The V end lost 4 bases, the J end lost 0 bases, and 4 bases lay between the germline ends. There are 12 residues in the CDR3. DNA for the CDR3: TGTGCCAGCAGCCCTGCTAACTATGGCTACACCTTC. This gives the protein CASSPANYGYTF.

The J gene is TRBJ2-6, the V gene TRBV4-3, with 7 bases matching TRBD1. V gave up 2 bases and J gave up 5 bases; unmatched junction bases: 6. This CDR3 comprises 16 residues. Germline assignment: CDR1 LGHNA and CDR2 YSLEER. For the CDR3, the DNA is TGCGCCAGCAGCCAACTTGCGACAGGGAGGGCCAACGTCCTGACTTTC. It encodes CASSQLATGRANVLTF.

The chain uses TRBV27 and TRBJ1-1; a weak D match, TRBD1 (5 bases). CDR3 length: 14 amino acids. V was shortened by 3 bases and J by 0 bases, with 8 bases between the two germline ends. Germline V CDR1 and CDR2: MNHEY, SMNVEV (reference sequence). The CDR3 nucleotides read TGTGCCAGCAGTTTTGGGGCTTTGAACACTGAAGCTTTCTTT. Residues: CASSFGALNTEAFF.

The rearrangement links TRBV19 to TRBJ2-2, with 9 bases lining up with TRBD2. V shed 3 bases, J shed 5 bases, and the junction held 4 bases outside the gene matches. Germline V gene sequence: CDR1 LNHDA, CDR2 SQIVND (reference sequence). CDR3 length: 15 amino acids. In DNA form, the CDR3 reads TGTGCCAGTAGTATTCTAGCGGGGAGGACCGGGGAGCTGTTTTTT. This gives the protein CASSILAGRTGELFF.

The chain joins TRBV7-2 to TRBJ1-6; 8 positions agree with TRBD1. V shed 6 bases and J 4 bases; nucleotides not matched to a gene: 2. There are 14 residues in the CDR3. The germline CDR1 and CDR2 sequences are SGHTA and FQGNSA. This CDR3 is CASSRTGYNSPLHF. The CDR3 region has the DNA TGTGCCAGCAGTCGGACAGGGTATAATTCACCCCTCCACTTT.